The 10 T cell receptor beta chains listed next were all sequenced from one sample in a study of graft-versus-host responses after intestinal transplantation. Profiling relied on immunoSEQ multiplex PCR, and the TCRdb table lists in-frame clones only, not all of them. This table holds about 27,000 clones, 93% found once. Sequences were derived from PBMCs, sampled 18 days after transplant. These TCRs come from a human patient who received an intestinal transplant, so some T cells may come from the graft donor.

V usage is TRBV19 and J usage is TRBJ1-2; 7 bases line up with TRBD1. Unmatched junction bases numbered 3, after V lost 9 bases and J lost 2 bases. CDR3 length: 12 residues. Per the germline V gene, CDR1 is LNHDA and CDR2 is SQIVND (reference sequence). The CDR3 loop reads CASSGQNYGYTF. CDR3 sequence (DNA): TGTGCCAGCTCGGGACAGAACTATGGCTACACCTTC.

This chain links TRBV7-9 with TRBJ2-6, with unresolved D. In germline, CDR1 is SEHNR, CDR2 FQNEAQ (reference sequence). The CDR3 has 15 residues. Trimming took off 3 bases at V and 0 bases at J, with 6 bases between the two ends. The DNA for the CDR3 is TGTGCCAGCAGCTTTAAAATCTCTGGGGCCAACGTCCTGACTTTC. It encodes CASSFKISGANVLTF.

The chain employs TRBV6-5 and TRBJ2-7; no clear D gene. Per the germline V gene, CDR1 is MNHEY and CDR2 is SVGAGI. Deletions cut 0 bases from V and 3 bases from J, with 12 bases between. The CDR3 has 15 residues. The CDR3 DNA reads as TGTGCCAGCAGTTACTCGGCGGTCGGCTTCTACGAGCAGTACTTC. As protein: CASSYSAVGFYEQYF.

The V call is TRBV9, the J call TRBJ2-5; tentatively, D is TRBD1 (6 bases). This CDR3 is 14 amino acids long. V lost 3 bases to trimming and J lost 0 bases, with 9 bases between them. The germline gives CDR1 SGDLS, CDR2 YYNGEE. The CDR3 region is CASSARTDQETQYF. The CDR3 DNA reads TGTGCCAGCAGCGCCCGGACAGACCAAGAGACCCAGTACTTC. Using reference TRBV9 and TRBJ2-5 for the parts outside the CDR3, the full variable domain is DSGVTQTPKHLITATGQRVTLRCSPRSGDLSVYWYQQSLDQGLQFLIQYYNGEERAKGNILERFSAQQFPDLHSELNLSSLELGDSALYFCASSARTDQETQYFGPGTRLLVL.

The chain links TRBV7-9 to TRBJ1-3, with D maybe TRBD1 (6 bases). Germline CDR1 SEHNR, CDR2 FQNEAQ (reference sequence). Deletions cut 7 bases from V and 4 bases from J, with 14 bases between. The CDR3 covers 14 residues. Here the CDR3 reads CASNWGQDGNTIYF. The CDR3 DNA sequence: TGTGCCAGCAACTGGGGACAAGACGGAAACACCATATATTTT.

This clone was recorded only once. This chain joins TRBV6-5 and TRBJ2-2, with D maybe TRBD2 (6 bases). Germline assignment: CDR1 MNHEY and CDR2 SVGAGI. This CDR3 region has 16 residues. V gave up 2 bases and J gave up 2 bases, with 12 bases separating them. The CDR3 spells CASSYRAGTNTGELFF. The CDR3 coding sequence is TGTGCCAGCAGTTACCGGGCGGGGACTAACACCGGGGAGCTGTTTTTT.

J is TRBJ1-1 and V is TRBV5-8, with D unresolved. V lost 7 bases to trimming and J lost 1 base, with 11 bases between them. Germline V CDR1 and CDR2: SGHTS, YDEGEE. The CDR3 extends over 13 amino acids. This CDR3 is CASSRRENTEAFF. CDR3 sequence (DNA): TGTGCCAGCTCTAGACGGGAGAACACTGAAGCTTTCTTT.

The rearrangement uses TRBV29-1 and TRBJ2-7, with D tentatively TRBD2 (5 bases). Trimming removed 4 bases at V and 4 bases at J, with 8 bases between. This CDR3 has 11 amino acids. CDR1 is SQVTM, CDR2 ANQGSEA, per germline. The CDR3 protein is CSVGRDYEQYF. The CDR3 region has the DNA TGCAGCGTTGGTCGGGATTACGAGCAGTACTTC.

The chain combines TRBV18 with TRBJ2-7, with D possibly TRBD1 on 6 matching bases. The CDR3 loop spans 16 amino acids. Between the trimmed V and J ends, which lost 6 bases and 4 bases, there was a span of 22 bases. The germline gives CDR1 KGHSH, CDR2 LQKENI. CDR3 in DNA: TGTGCCAGCTCCCCTGATCCCGGGACAAATTATTACGAGCAGTACTTC. Its protein is CASSPDPGTNYYEQYF.

The J gene is TRBJ1-3, the V gene TRBV4-1; no clear D gene. This CDR3 is built from 18 residues. V gave up 6 bases and J gave up 0 bases, with 21 bases separating them. Germline V lookup: CDR1 MGHRA, CDR2 YSYEKL. The CDR3 nucleotides are TGCGCCAGCAGATCAATACTCTTCGGTCTGAGCTCTGGAAACACCATATATTTT. Translation: CASRSILFGLSSGNTIYF.